A selection of T cell receptor beta chains follows, all from one sample in a study of T cell repertoires in cytomegalovirus infection. One entry per CDR3 protein, called by TCRdb with MiXCR from the reads. The table lists approximately 290,000 distinct CDR3 sequences, around 25% of them singletons. Sequenced material: PBMCs. The origin of the receptors is a human donor in good health (CMV status not recorded). Some clones in this sample may be carry-over from other donors' samples. The conserved cysteine and the conserved F or W are not part of the CDR3 here.

V: TRBV19
J: TRBJ1-6
CDR3: ASRDHNSPLH

V: TRBV11-2
J: TRBJ1-4
CDR3: ASSPLGGHGEKLF

V: TRBV28
J: TRBJ1-3
CDR3: ASSSLGRNTIY

V: TRBV2
J: TRBJ2-7
CDR3: ASRKDLRDLPSYEQY

V: TRBV12-3/TRBV12-4
J: TRBJ2-2
CDR3: ASSPRGWRERELF

V: TRBV29-1
J: TRBJ1-4
CDR3: SVEDPGQTNEKLF

V: TRBV5-6
J: TRBJ2-7
CDR3: ASSRPGWINEQY

V: TRBV29-1
J: TRBJ2-3
CDR3: SARTGGSTQY

V: TRBV11-2
J: TRBJ1-1
CDR3: ASSRGGHTEAF

V: TRBV7-2
J: TRBJ1-5
CDR3: ASSWDISNQPQH

V: TRBV7-2
J: TRBJ1-2
CDR3: ASSLGPGQRYGYT

V: TRBV12-3/TRBV12-4
J: TRBJ2-1
CDR3: ASSLGPHEQF

V: TRBV6-1
J: TRBJ2-1
CDR3: ASSERLAGGSEQF

V: TRBV6-1
J: TRBJ2-7
CDR3: ASSATTVPSEQY

V: TRBV18
J: TRBJ2-3
CDR3: ASSSTGQPQLPQY

V: TRBV10-3
J: TRBJ2-4
CDR3: AISESRQDKNIQY

V: TRBV28
J: TRBJ1-1
CDR3: ASQLAGTANTEAF

V: TRBV4-1
J: TRBJ1-2
CDR3: ASSQDSDRANYGYT

V: TRBV19
J: TRBJ2-7
CDR3: ASSFPGPYEQY

V: TRBV19
J: TRBJ2-5
CDR3: ASSIAGAPETQY

V: TRBV28
J: TRBJ2-5
CDR3: ASSPGASRGETQY

V: TRBV29-1
J: TRBJ1-5
CDR3: SVGTGDQPQH

V: TRBV28
J: TRBJ2-1
CDR3: ASSRRGGRGGNEQF

V: TRBV5-4
J: TRBJ2-2
CDR3: ASSFRDRGSGELF

V: TRBV15
J: TRBJ2-3
CDR3: ATSRAADTQY

V: TRBV7-2
J: TRBJ2-5
CDR3: ASSLWLSEETQY

V: TRBV24-1
J: TRBJ2-2
CDR3: ATSDPGTANTGELF

V: TRBV19
J: TRBJ1-5
CDR3: ASSIGGSRNQPQH

V: TRBV4-3
J: TRBJ2-1
CDR3: ASSQGPGKRDKYEQF

V: TRBV10-3
J: TRBJ2-7
CDR3: ATGALGAYEQY

V: TRBV4-1
J: TRBJ2-2
CDR3: ASSQGKAGGTGELF

V: TRBV29-1
J: TRBJ2-1
CDR3: SVDTQQGAYNEQF

V: TRBV28
J: TRBJ2-7
CDR3: ASSTRTRGTFLEQY

V: TRBV7-9
J: TRBJ1-2
CDR3: ASSPPLWTGRGGYT

V: TRBV18
J: TRBJ1-1
CDR3: ASSPDRGHTEAF

V: TRBV7-6
J: TRBJ2-5
CDR3: ASSPYGAGLETQY

V: TRBV7-8
J: TRBJ2-3
CDR3: ASSPRFGSGHSTDTQY

V: TRBV9
J: TRBJ2-2
CDR3: ASSEGLAGAATGELF

V: TRBV20-1
J: TRBJ1-5
CDR3: SASFGGQYPQYSNQPQH

V: TRBV5-1
J: TRBJ2-1
CDR3: ASSLGTGATNEQF

V: TRBV7-2
J: TRBJ2-5
CDR3: ASSLVWQETQY

V: TRBV29-1
J: TRBJ1-1
CDR3: SVAAMGEAF

V: TRBV7-9
J: TRBJ2-2
CDR3: ASSGTVGLVYAGELF

V: TRBV6-6
J: TRBJ1-5
CDR3: ASRIGSNQPQH

V: TRBV7-3
J: TRBJ2-1
CDR3: ASSSTGGGANEQF

V: TRBV11-2
J: TRBJ1-2
CDR3: ASSLEGGTGFGYT

V: TRBV6-2/TRBV6-3
J: TRBJ2-7
CDR3: ASSYSLGARYEQY

V: TRBV7-2
J: TRBJ2-3
CDR3: ASSPEVVHDTQY

V: TRBV19
J: TRBJ2-2
CDR3: ASSIRANTGELF

V: TRBV23-1
J: TRBJ1-5
CDR3: ASSQSGFDSNQPQH

V: TRBV11-2
J: TRBJ1-6
CDR3: ASSSTGSPGQGAHNSPLH

V: TRBV20-1
J: TRBJ2-7
CDR3: SAPGQGALEQY

V: TRBV20-1
J: TRBJ1-5
CDR3: SALGQADLPQH